The sequence of this TCR beta chain was determined in a study of response to subunit inactivated influenza vaccine. Study-level points and caveats: Each seasonal flu vaccination may recruit only limited new T cells, authors suggested.

One entry per CDR3 protein, called by TCRdb with MiXCR from the RT-PCR reads. Among over 800,000 distinct CDR3 sequences, about 20% were seen once, and the ten largest hold more than 8.5%. This clonotype was observed a handful of times. What it binds is unknown. This TCR was recovered from a man aged 45-65 years who received an inactivated influenza vaccine. The sequencing used PBMCs from blood, collected more than 4 days after vaccination.

CDR3 protein: CASSSPGPPKPYEQYF. The CDR3, as DNA: TGTGCCAGCAGCTCACCGGGACCGCCTAAGCCCTACGAGCAGTACTTC. The rearrangement links TRBV28 to TRBJ2-7; D may be TRBD1 or TRBD2 (5 bases each). Germline V gene sequence: CDR1 MDHEN, CDR2 SYDVKM. The CDR3 contains 16 residues. Trimming removed 6 bases from V and 2 bases from J, with 20 bases in between.